This TCR beta chain was obtained from a study of cytomegalovirus exposure and HLA in healthy donors. The wider study: The study's early data release held some 85 million unique TCRs from HLA-typed donors.

Study conclusions and caveats: Confirmation in vitro established that three CMV-associated chains were specific for CMV antigens. Reported performance of the classifier showed diagnosis of cytomegalovirus status with high specificity and sensitivity.

Trimming removed 3 bases at V and 4 bases at J, with 22 bases between. The CDR3 totals 18 residues. Germline assignment: CDR1 MDHEN and CDR2 SYDVKM. The PCR made use of 60 Vbeta and 13 Jbeta primers. Methods used by the authors: Later analysis identified tens of millions of unique TCR beta chains, about 10 million shared. The table came from immunoSEQ multiplex PCR; TCRdb's copy has only in-frame clones and leaves some out. V, J and clone size are those of that table, while D and trimming were read from the DNA. The profile shows roughly 150,000 clones, roughly 71% of them singletons. Details on this clone: The antigen remains undetermined.

This clonotype was obtained from a man aged 25 to 40 in good health and CMV-seronegative. Input material: PBMCs. This chain joins TRBV28 and TRBJ1-3; D gene unclear. This CDR3 is CASSFSHGRPREGNTIYF. CDR3 sequence (DNA): TGTGCCAGCAGTTTTTCCCACGGCCGGCCGAGGGAGGGAAACACCATATATTTT.